The clone carrying this T cell receptor (beta chain) was seen a few times. As processed by the authors: Reference gene primer amplification in the assay estimated nucleated cell counts. Sequenced by immunoSEQ multiplex PCR; TCRdb stores in-frame clones only, minus some. V and J calls and clone size come straight from that table; D and trimming were deduced from the DNA. The table has about 64,000 clones, around 80% seen once. The CDR3 sequence is 15 residues long. The V gene end was trimmed by 0 bases and the J gene end by 0 bases; junction bases not matched to a gene: 5. Germline values: CDR1 GTSNPN, CDR2 SVGIG (reference sequence). The sample originates from a study of blood T cell repertoires in COVID-19.

The receptor's source is a man aged 55 to 70 with COVID-19, enrolled during active disease. The sequenced sample was peripheral blood. The chain recombines TRBV30 with TRBJ2-7; TRBD2 aligns across 7 bases. CDR3 amino acids: CAWSVGRRSSYEQYF. The CDR3 nucleotides are TGTGCCTGGAGTGTCGGGAGGCGAAGCTCCTACGAGCAGTACTTC.